This entry is about one TCR beta chain. This sample stems from a study of PD-L1 blockade in urothelial cancer. Study-wide context: At 6 weeks and at 3 weeks (second dose) after treatment start, blood was analyzed. Blood samples had a median of 141,255 T cells, 83,000 or so unique TCRs, and clonality 0.08 to 0.085.

Profiled with immunoSEQ multiplex PCR; TCRdb holds only in-frame clones, not every one. The table shows some 50,000 clones, with approximately 90% occurring only once. Regarding time point: pretreatment peripheral blood. This receptor was taken from a woman aged 60-75 years with urothelial cancer. The sequenced sample was PBMCs, obtained around atezolizumab (anti-PD-L1) treatment.

CDR3 bases: TGCGCCACTGGGACTGGAGGGGACACCATATATTTT. Its translation: CATGTGGDTIYF. The rearrangement uses TRBV10-1 and TRBJ1-3; D may be TRBD1 (5 bases). V gave up 10 bases and J gave up 8 bases, with 15 bases separating them. The CDR3 is 12 amino acids. Germline CDR1 is WNHNN and CDR2 is SYGVQD (reference sequence).